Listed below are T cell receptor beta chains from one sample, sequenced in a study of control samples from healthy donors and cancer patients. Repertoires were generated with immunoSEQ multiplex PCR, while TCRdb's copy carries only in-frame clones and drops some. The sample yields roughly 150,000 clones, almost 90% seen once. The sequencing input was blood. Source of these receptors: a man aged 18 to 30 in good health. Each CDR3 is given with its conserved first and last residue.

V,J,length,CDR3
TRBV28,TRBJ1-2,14,CASKGAATRPGYTF
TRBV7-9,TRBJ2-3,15,CASSLGFGSTDTQYF
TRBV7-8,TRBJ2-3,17,CASSRVTANLRTDTQYF
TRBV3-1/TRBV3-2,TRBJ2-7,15,CASSHNGTGLFEQYF
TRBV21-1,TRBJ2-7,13,CASIRRASDEQYF
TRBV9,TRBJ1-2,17,CASSSLTRDSGNYGYTF
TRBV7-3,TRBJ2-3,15,CASSPLGGHTDTQYF
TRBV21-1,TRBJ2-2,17,CASNLRVTGGYTGELFF
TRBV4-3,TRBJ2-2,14,CASSQQRGTGELFF
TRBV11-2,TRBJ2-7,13,CASSLRGAHEQYF
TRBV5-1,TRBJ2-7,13,CANRTESSYEQYF
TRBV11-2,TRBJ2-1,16,CASSPTGRGAYNEQFF
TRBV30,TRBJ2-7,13,CAWTPPQTYEQYF
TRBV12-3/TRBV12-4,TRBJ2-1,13,CASSFTGRGEQFF
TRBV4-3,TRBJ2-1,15,CASSQGSPLYNEQFF
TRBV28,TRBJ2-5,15,CASSSPSGGEETQYF
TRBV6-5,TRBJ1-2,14,CASSPTRDRVGYTF
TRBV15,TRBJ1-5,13,CATSRPPYQPQHF
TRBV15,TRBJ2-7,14,CATSRDRQAYEQYF
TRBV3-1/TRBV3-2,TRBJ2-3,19,CASSQDLRGALTSPDTQYF
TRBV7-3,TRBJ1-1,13,CASSSDPLAEAFF
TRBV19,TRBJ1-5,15,CASSQGEGRNQPQHF
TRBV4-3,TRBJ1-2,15,CASSQDNQGYYGYTF
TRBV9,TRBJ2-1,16,CASSARSGGAHNEQFF
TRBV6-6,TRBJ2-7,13,CASSYYLGEEQYF
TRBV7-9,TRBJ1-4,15,CASSHRGEGAEKLFF
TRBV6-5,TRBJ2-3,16,CASSFTGGGPTDTQYF
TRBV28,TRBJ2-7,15,CASSLLRGTADEQYF
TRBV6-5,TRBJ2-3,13,CASRDRPTDTQYF
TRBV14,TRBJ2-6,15,CASSQRLSGANVLTF
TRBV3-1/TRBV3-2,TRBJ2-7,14,CASSQGPQGYEQYF
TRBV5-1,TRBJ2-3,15,CASSLYGRGTDTQYF
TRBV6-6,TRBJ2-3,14,CASLDRGQGDTQYF
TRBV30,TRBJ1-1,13,CAWSRTANTEAFF
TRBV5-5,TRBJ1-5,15,CASSLGVYSNQPQHF
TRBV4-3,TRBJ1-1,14,CASSRTGGTTEAFF
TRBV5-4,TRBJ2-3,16,CASSSRLAGVTDTQYF
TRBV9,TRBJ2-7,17,CASSVEGADGPGGEQYF
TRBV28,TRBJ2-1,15,CASRGWLEGGNEQFF
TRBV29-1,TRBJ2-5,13,CSVEWKYQETQYF
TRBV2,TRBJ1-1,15,CASTRTRGGNTEAFF
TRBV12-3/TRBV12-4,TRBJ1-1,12,CASSRGFTEAFF
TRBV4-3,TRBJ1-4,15,CASSQGGTLNEKLFF
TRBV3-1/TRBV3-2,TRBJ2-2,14,CASSYREGTGELFF
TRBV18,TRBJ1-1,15,CASKRGQGANTEAFF
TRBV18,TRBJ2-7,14,CASSPPFQGAEQYF
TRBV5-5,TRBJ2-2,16,CASSLGVLSNTGELFF
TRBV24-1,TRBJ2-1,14,CATSDLRTGLGQFF
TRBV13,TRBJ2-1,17,CASSSTPLGGNYNEQFF
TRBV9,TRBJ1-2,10,CASSGHGYTF